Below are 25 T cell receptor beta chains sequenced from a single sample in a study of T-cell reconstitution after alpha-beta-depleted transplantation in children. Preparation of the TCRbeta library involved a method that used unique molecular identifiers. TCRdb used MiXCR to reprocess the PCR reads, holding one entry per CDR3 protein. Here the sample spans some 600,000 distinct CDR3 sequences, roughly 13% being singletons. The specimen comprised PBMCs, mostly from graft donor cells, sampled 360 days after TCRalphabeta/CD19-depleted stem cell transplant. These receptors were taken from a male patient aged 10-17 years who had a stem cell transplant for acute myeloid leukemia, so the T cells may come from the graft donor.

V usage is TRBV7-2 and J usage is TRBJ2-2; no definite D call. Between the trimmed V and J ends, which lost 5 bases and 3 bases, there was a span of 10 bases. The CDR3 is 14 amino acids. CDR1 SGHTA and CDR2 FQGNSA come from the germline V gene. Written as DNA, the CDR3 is TGTGCCAGCAGCCGCCAGCGTTACACCGGGGAGCTGTTTTTT. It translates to CASSRQRYTGELFF.

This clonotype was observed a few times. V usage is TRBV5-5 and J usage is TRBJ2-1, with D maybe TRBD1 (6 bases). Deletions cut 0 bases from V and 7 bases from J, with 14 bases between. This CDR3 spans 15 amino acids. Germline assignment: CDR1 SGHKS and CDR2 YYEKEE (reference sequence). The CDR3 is CASSLVAGTQNEQFF. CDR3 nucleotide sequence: TGTGCCAGCAGCTTGGTGGCTGGGACACAAAATGAGCAGTTCTTC.

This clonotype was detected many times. CDR3 region: CASSFLTNTEAFF. The CDR3 DNA follows: TGTGCCAGCAGTTTCTTAACGAACACTGAAGCTTTCTTT. The gene calls are TRBV12-3 or TRBV12-4 and TRBJ1-1; no reliable D call. Deletions cut 3 bases from V and 1 base from J, with 6 bases between. The CDR3 runs to 13 residues.

CDR3 DNA: TGTGCCAGCAGGAGGGGGACACTGCCCTTATCCCTTAACTATGGCTACACCTTC. Translating it yields CASRRGTLPLSLNYGYTF. V and J are TRBV2 and TRBJ1-2, with a weak D call TRBD1 (6 bases). Germline lookup yields CDR1 SNHLY and CDR2 FYNNEI. V was trimmed by 6 bases and J by 1 base, leaving 24 bases between them. The CDR3 has 18 amino acids.

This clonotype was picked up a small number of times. This chain's CDR3 is CASSEDRLPYEQYF. As DNA, the CDR3 is TGTGCCAGTAGTGAGGACAGACTCCCCTACGAGCAGTACTTC. This rearrangement joins TRBV19 to TRBJ2-7, with D tentatively TRBD1 (6 bases). The V end lost 5 bases, the J end lost 2 bases, and 13 bases lay between the germline ends. The CDR3 is 14 amino acids. The germline V gene has CDR1 LNHDA and CDR2 SQIVND (reference sequence).

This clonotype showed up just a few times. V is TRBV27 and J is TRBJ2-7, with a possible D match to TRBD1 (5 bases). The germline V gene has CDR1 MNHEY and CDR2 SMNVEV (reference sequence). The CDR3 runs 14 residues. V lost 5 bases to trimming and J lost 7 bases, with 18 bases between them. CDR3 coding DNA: TGTGCCAGCAGTCCGAAGGGGATTTCAAGGGAGCAGTACTTC. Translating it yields CASSPKGISREQYF.

The CDR3 region has the DNA TGCAGTGCTAGAAGTTTCGGTTACAATGAGCAGTTCTTC. This sequence encodes CSARSFGYNEQFF. This chain connects TRBV20-1 to TRBJ2-1; no clear D. With 2 bases removed from V and 4 bases from J, the gap between germline ends came to 9 bases. The CDR3 contains 13 residues. Looked up from germline, CDR1 is DFQATT and CDR2 is SNEGSKA (reference sequence).

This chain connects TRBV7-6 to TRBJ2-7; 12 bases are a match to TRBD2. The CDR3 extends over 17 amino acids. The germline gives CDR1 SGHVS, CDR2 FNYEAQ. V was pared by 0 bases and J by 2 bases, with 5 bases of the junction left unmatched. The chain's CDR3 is CASSLALTSGSPYEQYF. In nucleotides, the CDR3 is TGTGCCAGCAGCTTAGCTTTGACTAGCGGGAGCCCCTACGAGCAGTACTTC.

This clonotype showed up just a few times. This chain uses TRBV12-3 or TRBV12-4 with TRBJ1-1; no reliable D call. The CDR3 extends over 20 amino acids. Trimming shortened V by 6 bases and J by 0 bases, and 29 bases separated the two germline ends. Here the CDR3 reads CASRPHGSAGYGIMNTEAFF. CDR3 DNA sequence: TGTGCCAGCAGGCCACATGGCTCGGCGGGATACGGAATTATGAACACTGAAGCTTTCTTT.

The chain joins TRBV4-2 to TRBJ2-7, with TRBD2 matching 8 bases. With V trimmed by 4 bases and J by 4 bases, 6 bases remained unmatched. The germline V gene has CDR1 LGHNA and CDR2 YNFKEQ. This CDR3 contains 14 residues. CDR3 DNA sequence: TGTGCCAGCAGCCGAGCGGGAGTAGAGTACGAGCAGTACTTC. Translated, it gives CASSRAGVEYEQYF.

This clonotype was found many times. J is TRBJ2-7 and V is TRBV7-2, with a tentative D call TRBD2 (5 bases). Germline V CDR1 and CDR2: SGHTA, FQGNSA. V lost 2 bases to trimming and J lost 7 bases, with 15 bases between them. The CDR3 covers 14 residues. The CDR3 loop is CASSLPILVGEQYF. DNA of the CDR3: TGTGCCAGCAGCTTACCCATACTAGTAGGGGAGCAGTACTTC.

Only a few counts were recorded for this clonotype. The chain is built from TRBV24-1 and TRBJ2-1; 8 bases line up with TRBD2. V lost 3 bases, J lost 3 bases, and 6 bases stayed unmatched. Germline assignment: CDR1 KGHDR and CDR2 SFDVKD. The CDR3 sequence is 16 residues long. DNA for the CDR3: TGTGCCACCAGTGATCCCTGGGCGGGAGGCTACAATGAGCAGTTCTTC. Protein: CATSDPWAGGYNEQFF.

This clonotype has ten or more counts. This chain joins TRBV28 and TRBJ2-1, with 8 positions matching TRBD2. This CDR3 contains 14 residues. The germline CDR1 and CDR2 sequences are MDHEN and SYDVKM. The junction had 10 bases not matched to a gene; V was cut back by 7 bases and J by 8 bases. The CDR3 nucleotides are TGTGCCAGCAACTCCGGTCGGGGACTAGATGAGCAGTTCTTC. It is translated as CASNSGRGLDEQFF.

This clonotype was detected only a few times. Here the CDR3 DNA reads TGTGCCAGCAGCTTAGTCTATGTGAACACTGAAGCTTTCTTT. Its translation is CASSLVYVNTEAFF. This chain connects TRBV7-2 to TRBJ1-1; D not resolved. The V end lost 1 base, the J end lost 0 bases, and 6 bases lay between the germline ends. CDR3 length equals 14 residues. Germline CDR1 is SGHTA and CDR2 is FQGNSA.

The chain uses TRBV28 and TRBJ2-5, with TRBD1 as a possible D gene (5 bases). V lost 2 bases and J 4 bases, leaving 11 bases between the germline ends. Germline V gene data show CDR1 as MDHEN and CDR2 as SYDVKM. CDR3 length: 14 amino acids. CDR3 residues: CASSLAGIGETQYF. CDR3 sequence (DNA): TGTGCCAGCAGTTTAGCAGGGATCGGAGAGACCCAGTACTTC.

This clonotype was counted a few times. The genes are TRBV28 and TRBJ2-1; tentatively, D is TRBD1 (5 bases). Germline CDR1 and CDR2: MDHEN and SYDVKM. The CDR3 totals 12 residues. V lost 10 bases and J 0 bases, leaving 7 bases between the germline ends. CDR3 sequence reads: CATDISYNEQFF. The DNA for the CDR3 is TGTGCCACGGACATCTCCTACAATGAGCAGTTCTTC.

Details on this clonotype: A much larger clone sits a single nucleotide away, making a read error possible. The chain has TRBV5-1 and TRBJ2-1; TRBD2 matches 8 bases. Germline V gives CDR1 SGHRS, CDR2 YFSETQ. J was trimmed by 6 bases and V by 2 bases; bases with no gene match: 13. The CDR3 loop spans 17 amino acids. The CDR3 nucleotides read TGCGCCAGCAGCTTAGGGTTTGGAAACGGGAGGGGCAATGAGCAGTTCTTC. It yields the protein CASSLGFGNGRGNEQFF. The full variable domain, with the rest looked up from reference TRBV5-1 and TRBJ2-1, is KAGVTQTPRYLIKTRGQQVTLSCSPISGHRSVSWYQQTPGQGLQFLFEYFSETQRNKGNFPGRFSGRQFSNSRSEMNVSTLELGDSALYLCASSLGFGNGRGNEQFFGPGTRLTVL.

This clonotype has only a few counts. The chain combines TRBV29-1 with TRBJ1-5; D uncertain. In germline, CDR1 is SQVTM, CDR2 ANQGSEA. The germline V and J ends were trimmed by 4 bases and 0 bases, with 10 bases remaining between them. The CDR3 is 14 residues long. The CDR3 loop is CSVAWGSSNQPQHF. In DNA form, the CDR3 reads TGCAGCGTTGCATGGGGAAGTAGCAATCAGCCCCAGCATTTT.

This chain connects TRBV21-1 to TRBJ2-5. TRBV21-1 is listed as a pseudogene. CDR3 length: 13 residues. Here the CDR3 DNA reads TGTGCCAGCAGCAAAGAGGAAGGGGAGACCCAGTACTTC. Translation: CASSKEEGETQYF.

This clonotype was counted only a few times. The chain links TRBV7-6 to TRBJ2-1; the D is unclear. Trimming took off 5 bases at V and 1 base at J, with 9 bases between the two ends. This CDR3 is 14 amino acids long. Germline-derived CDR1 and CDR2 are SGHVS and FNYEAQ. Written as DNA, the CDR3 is TGTGCCAGCAGCGCTTACGGGTCCTACAATGAGCAGTTCTTC. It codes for CASSAYGSYNEQFF.

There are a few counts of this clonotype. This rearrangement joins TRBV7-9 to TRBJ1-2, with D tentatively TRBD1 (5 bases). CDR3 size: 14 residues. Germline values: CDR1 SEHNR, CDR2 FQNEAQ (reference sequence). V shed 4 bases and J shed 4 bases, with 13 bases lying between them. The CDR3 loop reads CASSSDTGVYGYTF. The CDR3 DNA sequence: TGTGCCAGCAGCTCCGACACAGGAGTCTATGGCTACACCTTC.

CDR3 loop: CASSDVAGVSYNEQFF. DNA of the CDR3: TGTGCCAGCAGTGATGTAGCGGGAGTGTCGTACAATGAGCAGTTCTTC. V usage is TRBV6-4 and J usage is TRBJ2-1; TRBD2 matches at 9 bases. Germline V gene sequence: CDR1 MRHNA, CDR2 SNTAGT. The CDR3 consists of 16 residues. V gave up 3 bases and J gave up 4 bases; unmatched junction bases: 7.

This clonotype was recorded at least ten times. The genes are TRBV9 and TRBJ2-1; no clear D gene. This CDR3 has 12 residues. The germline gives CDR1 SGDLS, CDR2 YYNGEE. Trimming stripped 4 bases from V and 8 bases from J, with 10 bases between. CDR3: CASSPTRDEQFF. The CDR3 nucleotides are TGTGCCAGCAGCCCGACCCGTGATGAGCAGTTCTTC.

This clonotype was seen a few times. The CDR3 coding sequence is TGTGCCAGCAGCGCCCGGGACCCCGGTGGGGGGGATACGCAGTATTTT. Protein: CASSARDPGGGDTQYF. This chain uses TRBV7-8 with TRBJ2-3; the D gene is possibly TRBD2 (6 bases). This CDR3 has 16 amino acids. In germline, CDR1 is SGHVS, CDR2 FQNEAQ. V was trimmed by 5 bases and J by 6 bases, leaving 21 bases between them.

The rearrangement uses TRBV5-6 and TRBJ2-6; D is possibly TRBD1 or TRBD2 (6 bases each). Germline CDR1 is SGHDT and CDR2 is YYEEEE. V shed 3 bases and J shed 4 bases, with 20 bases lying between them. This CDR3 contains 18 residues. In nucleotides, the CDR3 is TGTGCCAGCAGCTGGCCCGTGGGGGGCAAATTGGGGGCCAACGTCCTGACTTTC. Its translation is CASSWPVGGKLGANVLTF. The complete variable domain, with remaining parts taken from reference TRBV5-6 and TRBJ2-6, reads DAGVTQSPTHLIKTRGQQVTLRCSPKSGHDTVSWYQQALGQGPQFIFQYYEEEERQRGNFPDRFSGHQFPNYSSELNVNALLLGDSALYLCASSWPVGGKLGANVLTFGAGSRLTVL.